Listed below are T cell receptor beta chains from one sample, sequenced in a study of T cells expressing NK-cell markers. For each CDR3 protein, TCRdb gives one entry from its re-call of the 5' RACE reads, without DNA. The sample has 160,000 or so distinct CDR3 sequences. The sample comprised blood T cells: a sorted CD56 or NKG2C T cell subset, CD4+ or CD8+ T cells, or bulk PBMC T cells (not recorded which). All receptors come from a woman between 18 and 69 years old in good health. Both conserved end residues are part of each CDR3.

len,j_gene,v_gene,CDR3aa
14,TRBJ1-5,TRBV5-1,CASSPGTVNQPQHF
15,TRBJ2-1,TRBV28,CASSPFSGRANEQFF
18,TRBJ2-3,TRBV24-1,CATSDSEIGGRAGDTQYF
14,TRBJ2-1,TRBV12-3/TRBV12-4,CASSPYLASNEQFF
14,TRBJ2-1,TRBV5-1,CASSSAGGGDEQFF
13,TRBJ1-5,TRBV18,CASSDTPNQPQHF
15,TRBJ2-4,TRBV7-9,CASRHREGGSDIQYF
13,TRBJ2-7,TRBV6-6,CASSLTSSYEQYF
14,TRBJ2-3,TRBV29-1,CSVTGTGGADTQYF
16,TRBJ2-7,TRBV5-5,CASSSGPVRVTYEQYF
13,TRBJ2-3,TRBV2,CASRETGADTQYF
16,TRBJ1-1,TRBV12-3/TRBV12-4,CASSRAGQGLRAEAFF
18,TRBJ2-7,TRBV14,CASSPGTGAFGSVYEQYF
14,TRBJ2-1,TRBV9,CASSVTRLANEQFF
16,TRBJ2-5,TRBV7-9,CASSPPRGGPGETQYF
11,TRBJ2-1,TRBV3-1,CASSLAFEQFF
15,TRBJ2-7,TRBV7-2,CASSSPSGGAGEQYF
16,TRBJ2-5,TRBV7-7,CASSAGTAFPQETQYF
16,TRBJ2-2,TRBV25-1,CASSDTTGQHTGELFF
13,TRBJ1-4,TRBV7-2,CASRGRTNEKLFF
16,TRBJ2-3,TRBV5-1,CASSPSPGQYTDTQYF
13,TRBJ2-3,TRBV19,CASSRQGLDTQYF
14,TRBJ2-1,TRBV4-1,CASSYDSSRDEQFF